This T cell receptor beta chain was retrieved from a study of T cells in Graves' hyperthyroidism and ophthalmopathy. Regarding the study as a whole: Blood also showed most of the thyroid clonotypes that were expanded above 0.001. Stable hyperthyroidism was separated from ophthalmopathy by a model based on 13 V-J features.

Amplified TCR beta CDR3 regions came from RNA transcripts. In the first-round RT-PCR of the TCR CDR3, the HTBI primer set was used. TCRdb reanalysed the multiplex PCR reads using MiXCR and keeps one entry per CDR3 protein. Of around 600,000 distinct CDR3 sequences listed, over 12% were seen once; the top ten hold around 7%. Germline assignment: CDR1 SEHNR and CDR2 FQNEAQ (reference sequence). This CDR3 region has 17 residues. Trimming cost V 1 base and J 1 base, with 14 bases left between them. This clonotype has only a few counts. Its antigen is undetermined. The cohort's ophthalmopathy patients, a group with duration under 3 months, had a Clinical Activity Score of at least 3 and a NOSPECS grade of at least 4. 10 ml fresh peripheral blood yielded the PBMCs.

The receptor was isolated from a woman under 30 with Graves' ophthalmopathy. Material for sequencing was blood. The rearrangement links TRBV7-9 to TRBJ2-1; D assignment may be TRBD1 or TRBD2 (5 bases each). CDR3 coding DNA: TGTGCCAGCAGCTTAGATTGGCAGAGGGGTTCCTACAATGAGCAGTTCTTC. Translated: CASSLDWQRGSYNEQFF.